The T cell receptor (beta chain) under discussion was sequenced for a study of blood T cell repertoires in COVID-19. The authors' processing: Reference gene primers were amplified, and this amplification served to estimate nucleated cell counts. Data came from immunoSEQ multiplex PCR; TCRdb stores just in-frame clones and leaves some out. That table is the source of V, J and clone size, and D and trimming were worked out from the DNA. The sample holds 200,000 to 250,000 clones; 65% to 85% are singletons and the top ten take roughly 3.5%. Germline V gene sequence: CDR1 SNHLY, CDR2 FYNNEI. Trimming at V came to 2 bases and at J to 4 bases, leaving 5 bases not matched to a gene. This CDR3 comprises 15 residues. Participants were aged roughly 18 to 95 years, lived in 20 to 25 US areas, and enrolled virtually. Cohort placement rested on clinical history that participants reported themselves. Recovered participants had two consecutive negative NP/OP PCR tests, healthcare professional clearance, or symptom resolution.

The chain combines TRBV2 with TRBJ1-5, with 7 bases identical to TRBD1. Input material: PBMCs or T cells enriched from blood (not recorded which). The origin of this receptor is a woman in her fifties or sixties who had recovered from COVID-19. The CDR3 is CASSERTGGNQPQHF. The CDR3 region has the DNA TGTGCCAGCAGTGAAAGGACAGGAGGGAATCAGCCCCAGCATTTT.